The 26 T cell receptor beta chains reported below all come from one sample, sequenced in a study of T cells in localized non-small cell lung cancer. Only in-frame clones appear in the TCRdb table, and some are missing; sequencing was by immunoSEQ multiplex PCR. The table has about 20,000 clones, 80% to 90% seen once. The material was PBMCs, obtained before any cancer treatment. The receptors here all came from a man aged 40 to 75 with stage II squamous cell lung carcinoma.

The chain links TRBV10-3 to TRBJ1-1; TRBD1 aligns across 8 bases. CDR3 size: 14 residues. Per germline, CDR1 ENHRY and CDR2 SYGVKD. V lost 11 bases, J lost 3 bases, and 11 bases stayed unmatched. This chain's CDR3 is CASRLTGGDTEAFF. The CDR3 DNA follows: TGTGCCTCGCGACTTACAGGGGGGGACACTGAAGCTTTCTTT.

The CDR3 protein is CATSIVAGGHIQYF. CDR3 bases: TGTGCCACCAGCATTGTAGCGGGGGGCCACATTCAGTACTTC. The genes are TRBV15 and TRBJ2-4; 10 bases match TRBD2. The CDR3 covers 14 residues. CDR1 LNHNV and CDR2 YYDKDF come from the germline V gene (reference sequence). The J segment lost 8 bases and the V segment lost 4 bases, leaving 5 bases of the junction unmatched.

The gene calls are TRBV2 and TRBJ2-1, with TRBD1 matching 10 bases. The length of the CDR3 is 13 residues. CDR1 and CDR2 from the germline V gene are SNHLY and FYNNEI. With V trimmed by 8 bases and J by 3 bases, 1 base remained unmatched. The CDR3 is CASGQGVYNEQFF. CDR3 sequence (DNA): TGTGCCAGCGGACAGGGGGTCTACAATGAGCAGTTCTTC.

The gene calls are TRBV10-1 and TRBJ2-1, with 9 bases matching TRBD2. CDR1 is WNHNN and CDR2 is SYGVQD in the germline V gene (reference sequence). The V segment lost 0 bases and the J segment 7 bases; nucleotides outside the gene matches: 4. The CDR3 has 15 amino acids. As DNA, the CDR3 is TGCGCCAGCAGTGAGTCTGCTAGCGGGGTTAATGAGCAGTTCTTC. It codes for CASSESASGVNEQFF.

The chain recombines TRBV30 with TRBJ2-2; D might be TRBD1 or TRBD2, each matching 5 bases. Germline-derived CDR1 and CDR2 are GTSNPN and SVGIG (reference sequence). Trimming took 7 bases from V and 4 from J, leaving 16 bases between them. CDR3 length equals 14 residues. In DNA form, the CDR3 reads TGTGCCTCTTCAGGGTCGAGGGGCACCGGGGAGCTGTTTTTT. It specifies CASSGSRGTGELFF.

The chain couples TRBV12-5 to TRBJ2-1, with unresolved D. Germline V gives CDR1 LGHNT, CDR2 FRNRAP. Trimming stripped 3 bases from V and 5 bases from J, with 2 bases between. The CDR3 covers 11 residues. CDR3 amino acids: CASGFHNEQFF. CDR3 nucleotide sequence: TGTGCTAGTGGTTTCCACAATGAGCAGTTCTTC.

The chain recombines TRBV5-4 with TRBJ1-2, with a tentative D call TRBD1 (5 bases). CDR3 length: 14 residues. Germline CDR1 SGHNT, CDR2 YYREEE (reference sequence). V was clipped by 3 bases and J by 4 bases, with 13 bases between them. The CDR3 DNA reads TGTGCCAGCAGCTCACCGGGACCGGTCTATGGCTACACCTTC. Translating gives CASSSPGPVYGYTF.

The J gene is TRBJ1-2, the V gene TRBV5-1; no clear D. Trimming shortened V by 0 bases and J by 0 bases, and 9 bases separated the two germline ends. Germline V gene sequence: CDR1 SGHRS, CDR2 YFSETQ. The CDR3 extends over 15 amino acids. CDR3: CASSLEGRTNYGYTF. The CDR3 bases are TGCGCCAGCAGCTTGGAGGGCAGGACTAACTATGGCTACACCTTC.

This clone turned up a few times. This chain uses TRBV5-1 with TRBJ2-1; TRBD1 matches at 8 bases. V was clipped by 4 bases and J by 4 bases; unmatched bases: 7. Germline loops: CDR1 SGHRS, CDR2 YFSETQ. This CDR3 comprises 15 residues. CDR3: CASSQDRGVYNEQFF. The CDR3 DNA reads TGCGCCAGCAGCCAAGACAGGGGAGTGTACAATGAGCAGTTCTTC.

The chain links TRBV6-1 to TRBJ1-5, with 7 positions matching TRBD1. Losses at the gene ends were 3 bases for V and 6 bases for J; bases not matched to a gene: 5. The CDR3 has 14 residues. The germline CDR1 and CDR2 sequences are MNHNS and SASEGT. CDR3 in amino acids: CASSDRQGGQPQHF. CDR3 nucleotide sequence: TGTGCCAGCAGTGACAGACAGGGAGGTCAGCCCCAGCATTTT.

Here the CDR3 reads CASSQGGRPSYEQYF. For the CDR3, the DNA is TGTGCCAGCAGCCAGGGGGGACGGCCCTCCTACGAGCAGTACTTC. This chain connects TRBV13 to TRBJ2-7; tentative D call: TRBD1 (7 bases). CDR1 is PRHDT, CDR2 FYEKMQ, per germline (reference sequence). V lost 5 bases, J lost 0 bases, and 14 bases lay in between. The length of the CDR3 is 15 residues.

The chain has TRBV13 and TRBJ2-3, with 12 positions matching TRBD1. Looked up from germline, CDR1 is PRHDT and CDR2 is FYEKMQ (reference sequence). The CDR3 runs to 16 residues. V trimming: 8 bases; J trimming: 6 bases; junction bases outside the gene matches: 12. CDR3 nucleotides: TGTGCCAGCCAAAGCCCAGGGACAGGGGGCAGGGATACGCAGTATTTT. Its translation is CASQSPGTGGRDTQYF.

The rearrangement links TRBV19 to TRBJ2-2; 9 bases fit TRBD2. Germline V gene data show CDR1 as LNHDA and CDR2 as SQIVND (reference sequence). V gave up 2 bases and J gave up 6 bases; unmatched junction bases: 7. This CDR3 comprises 16 residues. The CDR3: CASSILAGGPAGELFF. CDR3 DNA sequence: TGTGCCAGTAGTATATTGGCGGGAGGGCCTGCCGGGGAGCTGTTTTTT.

This chain uses TRBV5-1 with TRBJ2-1, with D perhaps matching TRBD1 or TRBD2 (5 bases each). The ends were cut back, 3 bases at V and 9 bases at J, with 10 bases in the middle. This CDR3 spans 12 amino acids. Germline values: CDR1 SGHRS, CDR2 YFSETQ. The CDR3 spells CASSYGTLEQFF. In nucleotides, the CDR3 is TGCGCCAGCAGCTATGGGACGCTTGAGCAGTTCTTC.

This clone was counted a few times. This sequence joins TRBV19 and TRBJ1-1, with D possibly being TRBD1 (6 bases). Germline loops: CDR1 LNHDA, CDR2 SQIVND (reference sequence). CDR3 length equals 13 residues. V was shortened by 4 bases and J by 1 base, with 7 bases between the two germline ends. In DNA, the CDR3 is TGTGCCAGTAGTAACAGGGAGAACACTGAAGCTTTCTTT. Translating it yields CASSNRENTEAFF.

This sequence joins TRBV28 and TRBJ2-2; 11 bases match TRBD1. The CDR3 totals 15 residues. The V segment lost 6 bases and the J segment 7 bases; nucleotides outside the gene matches: 7. Germline V CDR1 and CDR2: MDHEN, SYDVKM. CDR3 loop: CASRTGQGVSGELFF. CDR3 in DNA: TGTGCCAGCAGAACGGGACAGGGGGTCAGCGGGGAGCTGTTTTTT.

The rearrangement uses TRBV9 and TRBJ2-4; D perhaps matches TRBD1 (6 bases). CDR1 is SGDLS and CDR2 is YYNGEE in the germline V gene. The V end lost 2 bases, the J end lost 11 bases, and 14 bases lay between the germline ends. The CDR3 has 13 residues. The CDR3: CASSVEESGVQYF. The DNA of the CDR3 is TGTGCCAGCAGCGTGGAAGAGTCAGGGGTTCAGTACTTC.

This rearrangement joins TRBV27 to TRBJ2-7; TRBD1 aligns across 10 bases. Trimming at V came to 4 bases and at J to 3 bases, leaving 6 bases not matched to a gene. Germline lookup yields CDR1 MNHEY and CDR2 SMNVEV (reference sequence). CDR3 size: 15 residues. The CDR3 reads CASSSLGTGDYEQYF. DNA for the CDR3: TGTGCCAGCAGTTCATTGGGGACAGGGGACTACGAGCAGTACTTC.

The chain has TRBV9 and TRBJ1-3, with 8 bases matching TRBD1. The CDR3 runs to 15 residues. V dropped 3 bases and J dropped 4; count of bases not matched to a gene: 6. CDR1 and CDR2 (germline): SGDLS, YYNGEE. CDR3 region: CASSAGDRPGNTIYF. The CDR3 coding sequence is TGTGCCAGCAGCGCGGGGGACAGGCCCGGAAACACCATATATTTT. Looking up the rest from reference TRBV9 and TRBJ1-3 gives the full variable domain: DSGVTQTPKHLITATGQRVTLRCSPRSGDLSVYWYQQSLDQGLQFLIQYYNGEERAKGNILERFSAQQFPDLHSELNLSSLELGDSALYFCASSAGDRPGNTIYFGEGSWLTVV.

The V and J genes are TRBV2 and TRBJ1-4; D possibly corresponds to TRBD1 (5 bases). In germline, CDR1 is SNHLY, CDR2 FYNNEI. The CDR3 is 15 amino acids. V lost 6 bases, J lost 3 bases, and 14 bases lay in between. The CDR3 loop reads CASRGLGVPNEKLFF. Written as DNA, the CDR3 is TGTGCCAGCAGGGGGCTTGGTGTACCTAATGAAAAACTGTTTTTT.

This sequence joins TRBV4-2 and TRBJ2-1, with TRBD2 matching 9 bases. Per germline, CDR1 LGHNA and CDR2 YNFKEQ. With 4 bases clipped from V and 9 bases from J, the junction kept 10 bases outside the gene matches. The CDR3 length is 15 residues. This CDR3 is CASSLSGSFDSEQFF. In DNA form, the CDR3 reads TGTGCCAGCAGCCTTAGCGGGAGTTTTGATAGTGAGCAGTTCTTC.

The V gene is TRBV7-3, the J gene TRBJ2-1; weak D call: TRBD1 (6 bases). CDR1 is SGHTA and CDR2 is FQGTGA in the germline V gene. V was pared by 4 bases and J by 1 base, with 14 bases between. The CDR3 has 16 residues. The CDR3 sequence: CASSSQGGTSYNEQFF. The CDR3, as DNA: TGTGCCAGCAGCTCCCAAGGGGGAACTTCCTACAATGAGCAGTTCTTC.

This rearrangement joins TRBV5-1 to TRBJ2-7, with TRBD2 as a possible D gene (5 bases). Looked up from germline, CDR1 is SGHRS and CDR2 is YFSETQ. CDR3 length: 15 amino acids. Trimming cost V 0 bases and J 3 bases, with 13 bases left between them. The CDR3 reads CASSLASSGFYEQYF. CDR3 nucleotides: TGCGCCAGCAGCTTGGCATCGAGCGGTTTCTACGAGCAGTACTTC.

The rearrangement links TRBV10-3 to TRBJ1-2; 7 bases agree with TRBD1. The germline V gene has CDR1 ENHRY and CDR2 SYGVKD. With V trimmed by 0 bases and J by 4 bases, 5 bases remained unmatched. The CDR3 sequence is 15 residues long. The CDR3 is CAISESLGQIYGYTF. The CDR3, as DNA: TGTGCCATCAGTGAGTCGCTGGGACAGATCTATGGCTACACCTTC.

This rearrangement joins TRBV7-6 to TRBJ2-5; 9 bases map to TRBD2. CDR1 and CDR2 (germline): SGHVS, FNYEAQ. V lost 1 base and J lost 5; bases outside the gene matches: 8. This CDR3 is 16 amino acids long. CDR3 sequence: CASSLGSGGSTETQYF. CDR3 nucleotides: TGTGCCAGCAGCTTAGGAAGCGGGGGGAGCACGGAGACCCAGTACTTC.

The rearrangement uses TRBV30 and TRBJ1-2, with D unclear. V was trimmed by 5 bases and J by 6 bases, leaving 10 bases between them. The CDR3 consists of 11 residues. CDR1 and CDR2 from the germline V gene are GTSNPN and SVGIG (reference sequence). The CDR3, as DNA: TGTGCCTGGGGAGCCATACATGGCTACACCTTC. Translating gives CAWGAIHGYTF.